This T cell receptor (beta chain) came from a study of vaccination and CD4 T cells after COVID-19. Whole-study context: Each control was exposed to a CEFX pool, an HIV-1 Nef pool, or no peptide at all.

Study-wide results and caveats: Spike mono-reactivity applied to 304 of 307 vaccine-specific clones detected in convalescent patients.

With the Oncomine TCR Beta short-read assay, DNA from cultured CD4+ T cells was sequenced. The source of extracted genomic DNA was cultured CD4+ T cells. Each CDR3 protein gets one entry after TCRdb re-called the PCR reads with MiXCR. The sample consists of over 10,000 distinct CDR3 sequences, 50% to 60% of them appearing once. Documented treatment: approximately 9-day PBMC culture with coronavirus spike peptide pools or control peptides (ViraFEST assay). Comment on this clonotype: The antigen is undetermined. One end of the junction fails to match germline, which may point to a read error.

The CDR3 has 15 amino acids. Germline V lookup: CDR1 SGHTA, CDR2 FQGNSA. The chain links TRBV7-2 to TRBJ2-3; 8 bases match TRBD2. This sequence originates from a human donor with COVID-19. The sequencing used cultured CD4+ T cells from blood, collected after SARS-CoV-2 vaccination. Written as DNA, the CDR3 is TGTGCCAGCAGCTTAGGTCGGGGGGGCACAAATACGCAGTATTTT. Amino acid sequence: CASSLGRGGTNTQYF. The full variable domain, completed using reference TRBV7-2 and TRBJ2-3, is GAGVSQSPSNKVTEKGKDVELRCDPISGHTALYWYRQSLGQGLEFLIYFQGNSAPDKSGLPSDRFSAERTGGSVSTLTIQRTQQEDSAVYLCASSLGRGGTNTQYFGPGTRLTVL.